This T cell receptor (beta chain) is drawn from a study of read filtering for tumor transcriptome and immune sequencing. Per germline, CDR1 SNHLY and CDR2 FYNNEI. The CDR3 consists of 14 residues. This library used roughly 0.4 ug RNA and molecular barcoded adaptors spanning alpha/delta and beta/gamma chains. TCRdb analysed the reads with MiXCR anew, one entry per CDR3 protein. The repertoire has 37,000 or so distinct CDR3 sequences, roughly 15% of them found once; the top ten carry 38%. This clonotype has more than one count but fewer than ten. A read error may be the cause here, since a much bigger clone is one base away.

Sequenced input: a population of CD138-negative cells sorted from bone marrow. This sequence joins TRBV2 and TRBJ2-4; TRBD1 matches at 8 bases. The clonotype originates from a donor aged 40 or over with multiple myeloma. CDR3: CASSGDRQQNIQCF. CDR3 nucleotide sequence: TGTGCCAGCAGTGGGGACAGGCAGCAAAACATTCAGTGCTTC.